Listed here are 23 T cell receptor beta chains from one sample, sequenced in a study of blood T cell repertoires in COVID-19. The repertoire was sequenced with immunoSEQ multiplex PCR; TCRdb's copy has only in-frame clones and lacks some. The profile shows 140,000 or so clones, 82% of them singletons. Sequences were obtained from peripheral blood. Receptors originate from a woman older than 75 with acute or convalescent COVID-19.

This clone was counted a few times. The chain uses TRBV7-8 and TRBJ2-1; TRBD2 agrees at 12 bases. The germline V gene encodes CDR1 SGHVS and CDR2 FQNEAQ. V lost 3 bases and J lost 9; bases outside the gene matches: 6. The CDR3 is 15 residues long. The CDR3 coding sequence is TGTGCCAGCAGCTTTCCTAGCGGGGGGGCCGGTGAGCAGTTCTTC. Its translation is CASSFPSGGAGEQFF.

The chain links TRBV29-1 to TRBJ1-2, with 8 bases matching TRBD1. J gave up 1 base and V 0 bases, and 10 bases lay outside the gene matches. CDR3 length equals 17 residues. The germline CDR1 and CDR2 sequences are SQVTM and ANQGSEA. The DNA for the CDR3 is TGCAGCGTTGAAGAACGGACAGGGAGGAATGTTAACTATGGCTACACCTTC. Translated, it gives CSVEERTGRNVNYGYTF.

The J gene is TRBJ1-2, the V gene TRBV29-1; perhaps TRBD1 as D (6 bases). Looked up from germline, CDR1 is SQVTM and CDR2 is ANQGSEA. V lost 4 bases and J 7 bases, leaving 10 bases between the germline ends. The CDR3 contains 11 residues. CDR3 in DNA: TGCAGCGTTGCAGGGGATGTTGGCTACACCTTC. This encodes CSVAGDVGYTF.

The chain carries TRBV3-1 (or the pseudogene TRBV3-2) and TRBJ1-2, with D possibly TRBD1 on 6 matching bases. This CDR3 region has 15 residues. The germline V and J ends were trimmed by 4 bases and 4 bases, with 16 bases remaining between them. The germline V gene encodes CDR1 LGHDT and CDR2 YNNKEL (reference sequence). For the CDR3, the DNA is TGTGCCAGCAGCCGACACGACAGGAGATTCTATGGCTACACCTTC. This translates into CASSRHDRRFYGYTF.

The chain employs TRBV30 and TRBJ1-5; weak D call: TRBD1 (5 bases). CDR3 length equals 13 residues. Trimming removed 3 bases from V and 7 bases from J, with 13 bases in between. Per germline, CDR1 GTSNPN and CDR2 SVGIG (reference sequence). The CDR3 DNA reads TGTGCCTGGAGCCCAGGCGCAGGGCAGCCCCAGCATTTT. It translates to CAWSPGAGQPQHF.

The chain carries TRBV18 and TRBJ2-6, with TRBD1 matching 8 bases. Germline V lookup: CDR1 KGHSH, CDR2 LQKENI. The junction had 6 bases not matched to a gene; V was cut back by 8 bases and J by 0 bases. CDR3 size: 16 residues. The CDR3 loop reads CASTRDRYSGANVLTF. The DNA for the CDR3 is TGTGCCAGCACCCGGGACAGGTACTCTGGGGCCAACGTCCTGACTTTC.

This clone was found once. The chain uses TRBV27 and TRBJ1-3; D is perhaps TRBD1 (6 bases). The CDR3 sequence is 14 residues long. Germline V gene data show CDR1 as MNHEY and CDR2 as SMNVEV (reference sequence). V lost 4 bases to trimming and J lost 2 bases, with 9 bases between them. The CDR3 region is CASSSQGPGNTIYF. Written as DNA, the CDR3 is TGTGCCAGCAGTTCACAGGGTCCTGGAAACACCATATATTTT.

The J gene is TRBJ2-7, the V gene TRBV10-3; TRBD2 matches at 9 bases. In germline, CDR1 is ENHRY, CDR2 SYGVKD. This CDR3 has 15 amino acids. V trimming: 2 bases; J trimming: 6 bases; junction bases outside the gene matches: 8. The chain's CDR3 is CAISEMLAGAGEQYF. CDR3 in DNA: TGTGCCATCAGTGAGATGTTAGCGGGAGCTGGCGAGCAGTACTTC.

The V and J genes are TRBV19 and TRBJ1-5; 7 bases agree with TRBD1. Germline V gene data show CDR1 as LNHDA and CDR2 as SQIVND (reference sequence). There are 15 residues in the CDR3. The V and J ends lost 7 bases and 4 bases, in that order; junction bases with no gene match: 10. The chain's CDR3 is CASTKTGRANQPQHF. CDR3 DNA sequence: TGTGCCAGTACCAAGACAGGGCGAGCGAATCAGCCCCAGCATTTT.

The chain has TRBV18 and TRBJ2-5; D possibly corresponds to TRBD2 (6 bases). This CDR3 has 14 residues. V shed 2 bases and J shed 6 bases, with 13 bases lying between them. Germline CDR1 and CDR2: KGHSH and LQKENI. CDR3 nucleotides: TGTGCCAGCTCACCAAGACGGGACTCGAAGACCCAGTACTTC. Its protein is CASSPRRDSKTQYF.

The chain is built from TRBV10-3 and TRBJ2-5, with D tentatively TRBD2 (6 bases). V was clipped by 5 bases and J by 4 bases, with 14 bases between them. CDR1 is ENHRY and CDR2 is SYGVKD in the germline V gene. The CDR3 loop spans 14 amino acids. CDR3 sequence (DNA): TGTGCCATCAGTACTGGGACTTCGGGAGAGACCCAGTACTTC. It specifies CAISTGTSGETQYF.

This chain connects TRBV4-1 to TRBJ1-5; D might be TRBD1 (5 bases). The CDR3 has 18 residues. Germline values: CDR1 MGHRA, CDR2 YSYEKL. The ends were cut back, 1 base at V and 1 base at J, with 17 bases in the middle. CDR3 DNA sequence: TGCGCCAGCAGCCAAGCGGGGAGGGCCCGGGGCAGCAATCAGCCCCAGCATTTT. Its translation: CASSQAGRARGSNQPQHF.

The V gene is TRBV5-1, the J gene TRBJ1-6; 7 bases match TRBD1. The CDR3 length is 16 residues. Germline assignment: CDR1 SGHRS and CDR2 YFSETQ. V gave up 7 bases and J gave up 5 bases; unmatched junction bases: 12. The CDR3 protein is CASRQGGAGNNSPLHF. In DNA, the CDR3 is TGCGCCAGCCGACAGGGTGGCGCTGGTAATAATTCACCCCTCCACTTT.

The genes are TRBV28 and TRBJ1-4; a weak D match, TRBD1 (6 bases). Trimming took 6 bases from V and 5 from J, leaving 13 bases between them. The CDR3 consists of 14 residues. Per germline, CDR1 MDHEN and CDR2 SYDVKM. This CDR3 reads CASSHGGRNEKLFF. In DNA form, the CDR3 reads TGTGCCAGCAGCCACGGGGGGCGCAATGAAAAACTGTTTTTT. Full variable domain (rest looked up from reference TRBV28 and TRBJ1-4): DVKVTQSSRYLVKRTGEKVFLECVQDMDHENMFWYRQDPGLGLRLIYFSYDVKMKEKGDIPEGYSVSREKKERFSLILESASTNQTSMYLCASSHGGRNEKLFFGSGTQLSVL.

J is TRBJ1-4 and V is TRBV7-7, with D hard to call. This CDR3 is 15 amino acids long. Germline loops: CDR1 SSHAT, CDR2 FNYEAQ (reference sequence). V lost 3 bases and J lost 8, with 16 bases in between. The CDR3 is CASSLGQYPGEKLFF. The CDR3 DNA sequence: TGTGCCAGCAGCTTGGGTCAATACCCGGGGGAAAAACTGTTTTTT.

This chain connects TRBV4-1 to TRBJ2-1; a weak D match, TRBD1 (5 bases). Germline-derived CDR1 and CDR2 are MGHRA and YSYEKL. Trimming left V 4 bases short and J 4 bases short, with 11 bases between. This CDR3 has 14 residues. The CDR3: CASSRRQQYNEQFF. Written as DNA, the CDR3 is TGCGCCAGCAGCCGTAGACAGCAGTACAATGAGCAGTTCTTC.

This sequence joins TRBV19 and TRBJ1-5, with D possibly matching TRBD1 (5 bases). Looked up from germline, CDR1 is LNHDA and CDR2 is SQIVND (reference sequence). The CDR3 runs to 13 residues. Trimming removed 10 bases at V and 4 bases at J, with 14 bases between. CDR3 bases: TGTGCCACCCAATGGGGGGGGAATCAGCCCCAGCATTTT. As protein: CATQWGGNQPQHF. The complete variable domain, with remaining parts taken from reference TRBV19 and TRBJ1-5, reads DGGITQSPKYLFRKEGQNVTLSCEQNLNHDAMYWYRQDPGQGLRLIYYSQIVNDFQKGDIAEGYSVSREKKESFPLTVTSAQKNPTAFYLCATQWGGNQPQHFGDGTRLSIL.

The rearrangement links TRBV19 to TRBJ1-3; 7 bases map to TRBD1. The CDR3 sequence is 16 residues long. Germline-derived CDR1 and CDR2 are LNHDA and SQIVND (reference sequence). V lost 1 base, J lost 0 bases, and 3 bases stayed unmatched. CDR3 sequence: CASSIGGTDSGNTIYF. In DNA form, the CDR3 reads TGTGCCAGTAGTATAGGAGGGACAGACTCTGGAAACACCATATATTTT.

The V gene is TRBV5-5, the J gene TRBJ2-7, with 8 bases fitting TRBD1. In germline, CDR1 is SGHKS, CDR2 YYEKEE (reference sequence). The V gene end was trimmed by 4 bases and the J gene end by 3 bases; junction bases not matched to a gene: 6. There are 14 residues in the CDR3. The CDR3: CASSALDRVYEQYF. CDR3 coding DNA: TGTGCCAGCAGCGCCTTGGACAGGGTCTACGAGCAGTACTTC.

This chain connects TRBV19 to TRBJ2-2, with TRBD2 as a possible D gene (5 bases). In germline, CDR1 is LNHDA, CDR2 SQIVND (reference sequence). The CDR3 sequence is 14 residues long. Trimming took 5 bases from V and 3 from J, leaving 10 bases between them. In nucleotides, the CDR3 is TGTGCCAGTAGTTCCGGGATATACACCGGGGAGCTGTTTTTT. This gives the protein CASSSGIYTGELFF.

This clone has just one count. V usage is TRBV19 and J usage is TRBJ1-1; D unresolved. The length of the CDR3 is 13 residues. The V gene lost 6 bases and the J gene lost 5 bases, with 13 bases spanning the gap. CDR1 is LNHDA and CDR2 is SQIVND in the germline V gene (reference sequence). As DNA, the CDR3 is TGTGCCAGTAGCTTGAGACTTTATACTGAAGCTTTCTTT. As protein: CASSLRLYTEAFF.

The chain employs TRBV24-1 and TRBJ1-2, with no clear D. Trimming shortened V by 5 bases and J by 4 bases, and 4 bases separated the two germline ends. Per the germline V gene, CDR1 is KGHDR and CDR2 is SFDVKD. The CDR3 runs to 11 residues. This CDR3 reads CATSAGYGYTF. The CDR3, as DNA: TGTGCCACCAGTGCCGGCTATGGCTACACCTTC.

The chain links TRBV28 to TRBJ1-2, with unresolved D. Germline CDR1 reads MDHEN; CDR2 reads SYDVKM. The length of the CDR3 is 16 residues. Between the trimmed V and J ends, which lost 2 bases and 6 bases, there was a span of 19 bases. The CDR3 DNA reads TGTGCCAGCAGTTTACGCCGGAGGCCAGAAACAGATGGCTACACCTTC. Its protein product is CASSLRRRPETDGYTF.